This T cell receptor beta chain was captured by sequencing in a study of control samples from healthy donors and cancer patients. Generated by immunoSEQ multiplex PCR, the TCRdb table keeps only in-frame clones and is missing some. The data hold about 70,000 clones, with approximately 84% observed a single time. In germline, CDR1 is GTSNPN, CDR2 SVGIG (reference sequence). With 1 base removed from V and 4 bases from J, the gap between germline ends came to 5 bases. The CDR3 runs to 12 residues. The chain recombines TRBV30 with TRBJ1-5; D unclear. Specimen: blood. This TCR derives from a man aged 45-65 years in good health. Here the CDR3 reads CAWSDGNQPQHF. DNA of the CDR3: TGTGCCTGGAGTGACGGGAATCAGCCCCAGCATTTT.